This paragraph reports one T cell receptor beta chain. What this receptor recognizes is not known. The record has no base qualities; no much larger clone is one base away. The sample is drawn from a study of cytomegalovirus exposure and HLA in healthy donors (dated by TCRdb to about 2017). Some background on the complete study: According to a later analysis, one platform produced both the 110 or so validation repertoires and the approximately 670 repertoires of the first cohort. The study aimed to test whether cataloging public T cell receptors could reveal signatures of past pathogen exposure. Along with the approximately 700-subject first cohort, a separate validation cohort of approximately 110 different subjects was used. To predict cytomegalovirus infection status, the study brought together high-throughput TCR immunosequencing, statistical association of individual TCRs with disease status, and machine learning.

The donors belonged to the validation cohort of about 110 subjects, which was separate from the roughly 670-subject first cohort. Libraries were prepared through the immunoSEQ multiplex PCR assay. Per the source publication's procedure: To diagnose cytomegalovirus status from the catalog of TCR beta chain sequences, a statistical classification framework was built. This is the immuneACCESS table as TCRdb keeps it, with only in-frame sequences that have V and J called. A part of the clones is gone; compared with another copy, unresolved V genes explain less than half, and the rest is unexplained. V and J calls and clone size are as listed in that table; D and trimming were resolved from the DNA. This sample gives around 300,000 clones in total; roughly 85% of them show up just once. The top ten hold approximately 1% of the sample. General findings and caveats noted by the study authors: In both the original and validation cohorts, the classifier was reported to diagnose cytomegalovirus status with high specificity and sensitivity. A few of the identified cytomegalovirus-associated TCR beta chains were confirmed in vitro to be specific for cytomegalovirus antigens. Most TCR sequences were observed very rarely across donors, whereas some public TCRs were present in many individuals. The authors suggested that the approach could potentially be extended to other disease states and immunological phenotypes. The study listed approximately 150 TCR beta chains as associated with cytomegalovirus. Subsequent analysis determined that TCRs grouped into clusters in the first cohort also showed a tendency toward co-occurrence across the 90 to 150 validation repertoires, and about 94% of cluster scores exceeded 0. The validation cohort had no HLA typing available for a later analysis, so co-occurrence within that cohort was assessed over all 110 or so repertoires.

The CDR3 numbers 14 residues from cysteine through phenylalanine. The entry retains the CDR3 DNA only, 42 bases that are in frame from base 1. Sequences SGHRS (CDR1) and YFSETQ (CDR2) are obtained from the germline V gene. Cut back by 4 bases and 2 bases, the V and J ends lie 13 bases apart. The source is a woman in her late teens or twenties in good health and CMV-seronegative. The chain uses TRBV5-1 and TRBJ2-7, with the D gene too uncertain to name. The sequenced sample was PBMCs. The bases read TGCGCCAGCAGCCCCCGGAGTGTTACCTACGAGCAGTACTTC. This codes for CASSPRSVTYEQYF.